The rows below give T cell receptor beta chains drawn from one sample of a study of blood T cell repertoires in COVID-19. Measured with immunoSEQ multiplex PCR; TCRdb has only the in-frame clones, and not every one. The sample records roughly 23,000 clones, about 90% being singletons. Sequencing was performed on peripheral blood. The source of these receptors is a woman over 75 with active COVID-19. Both conserved end residues are part of each CDR3. Fields, in order: CDR3 length, V gene, J gene, CDR3 protein.

length: 15
V: TRBV10-3
J: TRBJ2-1
CDR3: CAISESSGGYNEQFF

length: 15
V: TRBV15
J: TRBJ2-5
CDR3: CATSRDLGLAETQYF

length: 15
V: TRBV5-4
J: TRBJ1-1
CDR3: CASSPRGTEIAEAFF

length: 19
V: TRBV7-7
J: TRBJ1-1
CDR3: CASSFTQRDRGRHGTEAFF

length: 13
V: TRBV6-6
J: TRBJ1-5
CDR3: CATQGARNQPQHF

length: 16
V: TRBV5-1
J: TRBJ2-3
CDR3: CASSGLAGGPTDTQYF

length: 14
V: TRBV5-8
J: TRBJ1-2
CDR3: CASRVQGAGYGYTF

length: 16
V: TRBV5-5
J: TRBJ2-7
CDR3: CASSLSGGFRPYEQYF

length: 14
V: TRBV20-1
J: TRBJ2-1
CDR3: CSASGDIAYNEQFF

length: 14
V: TRBV7-2
J: TRBJ2-2
CDR3: CASSLPTNTGELFF

length: 15
V: TRBV7-2
J: TRBJ1-5
CDR3: CASSLGGRSNQPQHF

length: 14
V: TRBV29-1
J: TRBJ2-5
CDR3: CSLYLRGEQETQYF

length: 17
V: TRBV4-1
J: TRBJ2-2
CDR3: CASSQEGAGGSPGELFF

length: 13
V: TRBV7-2
J: TRBJ2-7
CDR3: CASSLVNGYEQYF

length: 15
V: TRBV24-1
J: TRBJ1-5
CDR3: CATSDWDSSNQPQHF

length: 16
V: TRBV4-1
J: TRBJ2-2
CDR3: CASSPGSLLNTGELFF

length: 15
V: TRBV11-3
J: TRBJ2-7
CDR3: CASSLGTSDRYEQYF

length: 13
V: TRBV7-2
J: TRBJ1-1
CDR3: CASSLLANTEAFF

length: 15
V: TRBV3-1/TRBV3-2
J: TRBJ1-3
CDR3: CASSQEQGDWNTIYF

length: 15
V: TRBV7-8
J: TRBJ2-7
CDR3: CASSLGTSGTYEQYF

length: 17
V: TRBV6-6
J: TRBJ1-6
CDR3: CASSPTNGGQHNSPLHF

length: 17
V: TRBV15
J: TRBJ2-5
CDR3: CATSRGPAGTRQETQYF

length: 15
V: TRBV5-1
J: TRBJ2-5
CDR3: CASSLERGGGETQYF

length: 15
V: TRBV19
J: TRBJ2-7
CDR3: CASSKAVLPRGEQYF

length: 13
V: TRBV27
J: TRBJ2-7
CDR3: CASSFVGGFEQYF

length: 15
V: TRBV7-8
J: TRBJ1-1
CDR3: CASSLPDRGLTEAFF

length: 16
V: TRBV27
J: TRBJ2-1
CDR3: CASSLPAYSGGNEQFF

length: 14
V: TRBV18
J: TRBJ2-2
CDR3: CASSPGQGTGELFF

length: 15
V: TRBV5-1
J: TRBJ2-2
CDR3: CASRSPGQGTGELFF

length: 16
V: TRBV5-6
J: TRBJ2-4
CDR3: CASSRRRGQGINIQYF